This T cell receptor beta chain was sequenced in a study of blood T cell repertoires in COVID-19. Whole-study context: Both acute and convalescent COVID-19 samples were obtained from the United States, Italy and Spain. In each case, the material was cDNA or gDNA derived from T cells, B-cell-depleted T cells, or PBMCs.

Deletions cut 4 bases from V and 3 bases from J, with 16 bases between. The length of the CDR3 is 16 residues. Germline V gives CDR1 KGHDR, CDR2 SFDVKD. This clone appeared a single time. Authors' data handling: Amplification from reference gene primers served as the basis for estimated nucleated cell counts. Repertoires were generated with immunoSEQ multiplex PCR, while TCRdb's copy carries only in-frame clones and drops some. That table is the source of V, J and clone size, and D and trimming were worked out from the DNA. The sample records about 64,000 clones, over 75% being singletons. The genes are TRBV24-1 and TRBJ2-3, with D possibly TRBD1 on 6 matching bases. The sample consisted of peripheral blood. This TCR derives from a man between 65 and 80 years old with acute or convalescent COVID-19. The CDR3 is CATSEAGTWTTDTQYF. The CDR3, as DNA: TGTGCCACCAGTGAGGCTGGGACATGGACGACAGATACGCAGTATTTT.